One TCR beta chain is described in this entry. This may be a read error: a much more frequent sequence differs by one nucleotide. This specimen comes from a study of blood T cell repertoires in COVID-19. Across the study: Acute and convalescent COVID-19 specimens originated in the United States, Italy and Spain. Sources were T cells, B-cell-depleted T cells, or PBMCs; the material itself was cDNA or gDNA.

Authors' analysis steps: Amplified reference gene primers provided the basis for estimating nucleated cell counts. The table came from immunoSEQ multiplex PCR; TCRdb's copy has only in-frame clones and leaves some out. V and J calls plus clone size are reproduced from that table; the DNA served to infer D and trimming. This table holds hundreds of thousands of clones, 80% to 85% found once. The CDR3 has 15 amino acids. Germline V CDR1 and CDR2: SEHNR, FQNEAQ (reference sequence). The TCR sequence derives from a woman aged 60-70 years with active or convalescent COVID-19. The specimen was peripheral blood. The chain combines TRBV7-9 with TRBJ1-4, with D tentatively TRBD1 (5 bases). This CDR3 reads CTSSLGTAGTEKLFF. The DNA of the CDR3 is TGTACCAGCAGCTTGGGCACAGCGGGGACTGAAAAACTGTTTTTT.